Below are 26 T cell receptor beta chains sequenced from a single sample in a study of a mutant IDH1 vaccine in newly diagnosed glioma. Generated by immunoSEQ multiplex PCR, the TCRdb table keeps only in-frame clones and is missing some. The sample has over 30,000 clones, about 86% seen once. What these receptors recognize is not known. The time point is: week 47, end of study. The content of each vaccine dose was 300 ug of mutant IDH1 20-mer peptide, and topical imiquimod accompanied it. Sequencing used PBMCs, obtained from a glioma patient whose treatment included an IDH1 peptide vaccine. Source of these receptors: a woman aged 30 to 39 with glioma.

This chain joins TRBV5-4 and TRBJ2-3, with 8 bases that match TRBD1. With V trimmed by 4 bases and J by 7 bases, 5 bases remained unmatched. The CDR3 spans 13 residues. CDR1 and CDR2 (germline): SGHNT, YYREEE (reference sequence). In DNA form, the CDR3 reads TGTGCCAGCAGCGTTACAGGGGGACATACGCAGTATTTT. Translating it yields CASSVTGGHTQYF.

V usage is TRBV5-5 and J usage is TRBJ1-1; 9 positions match TRBD1. The CDR3 has 15 residues. From germline, CDR1 is SGHKS and CDR2 YYEKEE (reference sequence). The V and J ends lost 4 bases and 4 bases, in that order; junction bases with no gene match: 8. The CDR3: CASSLQGTGFTEAFF. The CDR3 nucleotides read TGTGCCAGCAGCCTTCAGGGGACAGGGTTCACTGAAGCTTTCTTT. The full variable domain, its missing parts supplied by reference TRBV5-5 and TRBJ1-1, is DAGVTQSPTHLIKTRGQQVTLRCSPISGHKSVSWYQQVLGQGPQFIFQYYEKEERGRGNFPDRFSARQFPNYSSELNVNALLLGDSALYLCASSLQGTGFTEAFFGQGTRLTVV.

J is TRBJ1-1 and V is TRBV5-1; D is perhaps TRBD1 (6 bases). V dropped 1 base and J dropped 1 base, with 11 bases sitting between them. This CDR3 region has 15 residues. Germline V gives CDR1 SGHRS, CDR2 YFSETQ. CDR3: CASSLRTDRNTEAFF. DNA of the CDR3: TGCGCCAGCAGCTTGAGGACAGATAGGAACACTGAAGCTTTCTTT.

V and J are TRBV4-3 and TRBJ1-2; D call uncertain. Germline CDR1 LGHNA, CDR2 YSLEER. Deletions cut 0 bases from V and 3 bases from J, with 17 bases between. CDR3 size: 17 residues. CDR3 residues: CASSQDLRLSLDYGYTF. DNA of the CDR3: TGCGCCAGCAGCCAAGATCTTCGACTGTCGCTGGACTATGGCTACACCTTC.

The chain employs TRBV6-1 and TRBJ2-7; the match to TRBD1 covers 7 bases. V shed 0 bases and J 2 bases; nucleotides not matched to a gene: 1. CDR1 is MNHNS, CDR2 SASEGT, per germline. This CDR3 comprises 14 residues. Here the CDR3 DNA reads TGTGCCAGCAGTGAAGCCGGGACAGCCTACGAGCAGTACTTC. Translated, it gives CASSEAGTAYEQYF.

The chain recombines TRBV29-1 with TRBJ2-7, with no clear D. This CDR3 has 11 amino acids. Trimming stripped 4 bases from V and 2 bases from J, with 6 bases between. The V gene's germline CDR1 is SQVTM and CDR2 ANQGSEA. This CDR3 reads CSVAETYEQYF. In DNA, the CDR3 is TGCAGCGTTGCCGAAACCTACGAGCAGTACTTC.

This CDR3 is CASSPGQGNYGYTF. CDR3 DNA sequence: TGTGCCAGCAGCCCAGGACAGGGAAACTATGGCTACACCTTC. The chain couples TRBV7-2 to TRBJ1-2; 8 bases line up with TRBD1. The CDR3 has 14 residues. Trimming took 5 bases from V and 2 from J; bases not matched to a gene: 4. From germline, CDR1 is SGHTA and CDR2 FQGNSA.

This clone was seen only once. The chain combines TRBV18 with TRBJ1-6; D is unclear. Between the trimmed V and J ends, which lost 6 bases and 8 bases, there was a span of 14 bases. The CDR3 spans 14 residues. The germline V gene has CDR1 KGHSH and CDR2 LQKENI. This chain's CDR3 is CASSRSPGDSPLHF. In nucleotides, the CDR3 is TGTGCCAGCTCCCGATCCCCGGGTGATTCACCCCTCCACTTT.

This sequence joins TRBV9 and TRBJ2-5; 10 bases align to TRBD2. Germline values: CDR1 SGDLS, CDR2 YYNGEE. This CDR3 contains 15 residues. Germline trimming cut 4 bases from V and 1 base from J; bases unmatched to any gene: 4. DNA of the CDR3: TGTGCCAGCAGCATTAGCGGGGGGCTCCAAGAGACCCAGTACTTC. The encoded protein is CASSISGGLQETQYF.

The J gene is TRBJ1-4, the V gene TRBV7-9, with D possibly being TRBD1 (5 bases). The CDR3 totals 14 residues. The V gene lost 3 bases and the J gene lost 8 bases, with 13 bases spanning the gap. Germline lookup yields CDR1 SEHNR and CDR2 FQNEAQ (reference sequence). DNA for the CDR3: TGTGCCAGCAGCTTTGGGGGAGCTTTGGAAAAACTGTTTTTT. It codes for CASSFGGALEKLFF.

The rearrangement joins TRBV7-2 to TRBJ1-4; TRBD1 aligns across 9 bases. Germline CDR1 SGHTA, CDR2 FQGNSA. The CDR3 runs to 16 residues. Trimming took 5 bases from V and 5 from J; bases not matched to a gene: 9. CDR3 bases: TGTGCCAGCAGCCGGTTCTCGGGACAGGGAAATGAAAAACTGTTTTTT. Its protein is CASSRFSGQGNEKLFF.

The chain has TRBV6-5 and TRBJ2-7; D may be TRBD2 (5 bases). Germline V gene lookup returns CDR1 MNHEY and CDR2 SVGAGI. The CDR3 is made up of 15 amino acids. V shed 6 bases and J shed 1 base, with 16 bases lying between them. The CDR3 region is CASSRGYLGSYEQYF. The CDR3 DNA reads TGTGCCAGCAGCCGAGGGTACCTTGGGTCCTACGAGCAGTACTTC.

This sequence joins TRBV5-6 and TRBJ2-3; 14 nucleotides agree with TRBD2. This CDR3 contains 17 residues. Germline V gene lookup returns CDR1 SGHDT and CDR2 YYEEEE. V dropped 4 bases and J dropped 3; count of bases not matched to a gene: 7. The CDR3 is CASSPGRLAGGTDTQYF. The CDR3, as DNA: TGTGCCAGCAGCCCTGGAAGACTAGCGGGGGGGACAGATACGCAGTATTTT.

The chain is built from TRBV6-1 and TRBJ1-1, with D tentatively TRBD1 (6 bases). V was trimmed by 5 bases and J by 1 base, leaving 8 bases between them. CDR1 and CDR2 from the germline V gene are MNHNS and SASEGT. CDR3 length equals 13 residues. CDR3 sequence (DNA): TGTGCCAGCAGTTCACAGGGGAACACTGAAGCTTTCTTT. Residues: CASSSQGNTEAFF.

The CDR3, as DNA: TGCGCCAGCAGCCTATGGTGGAATACGCAGTATTTT. This translates into CASSLWWNTQYF. The rearrangement links TRBV4-1 to TRBJ2-3; D is unresolved. The CDR3 loop spans 12 amino acids. Germline V gene sequence: CDR1 MGHRA, CDR2 YSYEKL. Trimming removed 4 bases at V and 7 bases at J, with 9 bases between.

This sequence joins TRBV10-2 and TRBJ2-5, with unresolved D. The CDR3 length is 14 residues. Trimming took 8 bases from V and 4 from J, leaving 17 bases between them. The V gene's germline CDR1 is WSHSY and CDR2 SAAADI. CDR3 bases: TGCGCCAGCGGGGTCACGGGTGCCAGAGAGACCCAGTACTTC. This codes for CASGVTGARETQYF.

This chain joins TRBV11-2 and TRBJ1-2; D not certain. Germline CDR1 and CDR2: SGHAT and FQNNGV. The CDR3 spans 13 residues. Trimming stripped 1 base from V and 4 bases from J, with 7 bases between. For the CDR3, the DNA is TGTGCCAGCAGCTTAGCTTGGGGCTATGGCTACACCTTC. It is translated as CASSLAWGYGYTF. The entire variable domain, with the rest obtained from reference TRBV11-2 and TRBJ1-2, is as follows: EAGVAQSPRYKIIEKRQSVAFWCNPISGHATLYWYQQILGQGPKLLIQFQNNGVVDDSQLPKDRFSAERLKGVDSTLKIQPAKLEDSAVYLCASSLAWGYGYTFGSGTRLTVV.

The chain carries TRBV30 and TRBJ2-7; 8 nucleotides match TRBD1. CDR1 GTSNPN and CDR2 SVGIG come from the germline V gene (reference sequence). The CDR3 spans 14 residues. The V segment lost 4 bases and the J segment 5 bases; nucleotides outside the gene matches: 10. CDR3 amino acids: CAWNRDRSSHEQYF. The DNA of the CDR3 is TGTGCCTGGAATCGGGACAGGTCTTCCCACGAGCAGTACTTC.

The V call is TRBV14, the J call TRBJ2-1; 8 nucleotides match TRBD1. Germline V CDR1 and CDR2: SGHDN, FVKESK. The CDR3 covers 13 residues. After removal of 3 bases from V and 14 bases from J, the junction contained 9 bases not matched to a gene. This CDR3 reads CASSQSPGGLEFF. The CDR3 region has the DNA TGTGCCAGCAGCCAGTCACCAGGGGGCCTGGAGTTCTTC.

This chain's CDR3 is CASSFIGAGYEQYF. The CDR3 DNA follows: TGTGCCAGCAGCTTTATCGGTGCAGGCTACGAGCAGTACTTC. J is TRBJ2-7 and V is TRBV7-8; D is ambiguous. V was clipped by 3 bases and J by 3 bases, with 12 bases between them. The germline CDR1 and CDR2 sequences are SGHVS and FQNEAQ. The CDR3 is 14 residues long.

The V and J genes are TRBV29-1 and TRBJ2-3; D ambiguous. Germline V gene sequence: CDR1 SQVTM, CDR2 ANQGSEA. Trimming took 4 bases from V and 2 from J, leaving 7 bases between them. This CDR3 comprises 12 residues. CDR3 DNA: TGCAGCGTTGGAGCCGACACAGATACGCAGTATTTT. Encoded protein: CSVGADTDTQYF.

J is TRBJ1-1 and V is TRBV19; no clear D. V lost 3 bases to trimming and J lost 1 base, with 9 bases between them. This CDR3 is 14 amino acids long. Germline CDR1 and CDR2: LNHDA and SQIVND (reference sequence). The CDR3 region is CASSIWGGNTEAFF. The CDR3 DNA follows: TGTGCCAGTAGTATCTGGGGTGGGAACACTGAAGCTTTCTTT.

As DNA, the CDR3 is TGTGCCAGCAGCCAGACAGGGGGTTCGGGTTACGAGCAGTACTTC. Protein product: CASSQTGGSGYEQYF. This chain uses TRBV14 with TRBJ2-7, with 9 bases that match TRBD1. The germline V gene has CDR1 SGHDN and CDR2 FVKESK. Trimming cost V 3 bases and J 4 bases; bases outside gene matches: 7. This CDR3 region has 15 residues.

This clone is a singleton in its sample. The rearrangement links TRBV5-1 to TRBJ2-6; perhaps TRBD1 as D (6 bases). This CDR3 has 20 residues. Trimming cost V 0 bases and J 0 bases, with 19 bases left between them. Per the germline V gene, CDR1 is SGHRS and CDR2 is YFSETQ. In DNA, the CDR3 is TGCGCCAGCAGCTTGGGGCAGGGGTCTGTTCTTTGCTCTGGGGCCAACGTCCTGACTTTC. Protein sequence: CASSLGQGSVLCSGANVLTF.

CDR3 in amino acids: CASSLETLSGGGNTEAFF. The CDR3 DNA follows: TGCGCCAGCAGCTTGGAAACCCTATCGGGGGGTGGAAACACTGAAGCTTTCTTT. This chain joins TRBV5-1 and TRBJ1-1, with a weak D call TRBD1 (5 bases). This CDR3 has 18 residues. The ends were cut back, 0 bases at V and 2 bases at J, with 20 bases in the middle. Germline loops: CDR1 SGHRS, CDR2 YFSETQ.

The sample holds one count of this clone. This chain links TRBV29-1 with TRBJ1-5; perhaps TRBD1 as D (5 bases). Germline values: CDR1 SQVTM, CDR2 ANQGSEA. The CDR3 totals 14 residues. V was clipped by 7 bases and J by 1 base, with 14 bases between them. The CDR3 nucleotides read TGCAGCGGGCAAGGGGTTCCAAGCAATCAGCCCCAGCATTTT. As protein: CSGQGVPSNQPQHF.